Below, one TCR beta chain is given with its context. What it binds is unknown. The record originates from a study of a mutant IDH1 vaccine in newly diagnosed glioma. Overall study context: Among treated patients, around 62% were male and roughly 38% female, and mean age was approximately 40 years.

The CDR3 extends over 15 amino acids. V lost 6 bases, J lost 4 bases, and 16 bases lay in between. Germline lookup yields CDR1 KGHSH and CDR2 LQKENI. Time point indicated: week 47, end of study. Each dose delivered 300 ug of mutant IDH1 20-mer peptide subcutaneously with imiquimod. The table came from immunoSEQ multiplex PCR; TCRdb's copy has only in-frame clones and leaves some out. This repertoire shows 75,000 to 95,000 clones, about nine tenths found once; its top ten account for roughly 0.81%. Sequencing used PBMCs, obtained from a glioma patient whose treatment included an IDH1 peptide vaccine. The V call is TRBV18, the J call TRBJ1-3, with D perhaps TRBD1 (6 bases). This sequence originates from a woman between 50 and 59 years old with glioma. The CDR3 protein is CASSPGGSPGNTIYF. CDR3 in DNA: TGTGCCAGCTCTCCCGGGGGCAGCCCCGGAAACACCATATATTTT.